This is a list of T cell receptor beta chains from one sample in a study of response to subunit inactivated influenza vaccine. One entry per CDR3 protein results from TCRdb running MiXCR on the RT-PCR reads. This table holds more than 200,000 distinct CDR3 sequences, approximately 12% found once. Sequenced material: non-naive T cells sorted from PBMCs, taken 14 to 15 days before vaccination. These receptors all stem from a man between 45 and 60 years old who received an inactivated influenza vaccine. Each CDR3 is given with its conserved first and last residue. Fields, in order: J gene, D gene, clone size, V gene, CDR3 DNA, CDR3 protein. D genes are given only for firm matches. Clone size, where shown, is once, few, many, or a class for clones that have expanded.

J: TRBJ2-7
D: NA
size: NA
V: TRBV12-3/TRBV12-4
DNA: TGTGCCAGCAGAATGGACCTCCACGAGCAGTACTTC
CDR3: CASRMDLHEQYF

J: TRBJ2-5
D: NA
size: many
V: TRBV12-3/TRBV12-4
DNA: TGTGCCAGCAGTCTATTCCTTGGGGGGGAGACCCAGTACTTC
CDR3: CASSLFLGGETQYF

J: TRBJ2-1
D: TRBD2
size: few
V: TRBV11-2
DNA: TGTGCCAGCAGCCCGACGGGTCTAGCGGGGGGACGCTCCTACAATGAGCAGTTCTTC
CDR3: CASSPTGLAGGRSYNEQFF

J: TRBJ2-3
D: NA
size: few
V: TRBV27
DNA: TGTGCCCCTGCCTCTAGCACAGATACGCAGTATTTT
CDR3: CAPASSTDTQYF

J: TRBJ2-1
D: TRBD2
size: few
V: TRBV7-2
DNA: TGTGCCAGCAGCTTAGTGAGACTAGCGGAGCAGTTCTTC
CDR3: CASSLVRLAEQFF

J: TRBJ2-7
D: NA
size: many
V: TRBV6-5
DNA: TGTGCCAGCAGTTACGGGTCTCCACCTAACCACGAGCAGTACTTC
CDR3: CASSYGSPPNHEQYF

J: TRBJ2-1
D: NA
size: NA
V: TRBV28
DNA: TGTGCCAGCAGTTTCCACGGATACAATGAGCAGTTCTTC
CDR3: CASSFHGYNEQFF

J: TRBJ1-1
D: NA
size: NA
V: TRBV15
DNA: TGTGCCACCAGCAGAGATTTAGGGGCGCCTTATGCTTTCTTT
CDR3: CATSRDLGAPYAFF

J: TRBJ2-7
D: TRBD1
size: few
V: TRBV6-1
DNA: TGTGCCAGCAGTGTCATACAGGGGGCGTCATACGAGCAGTACTTC
CDR3: CASSVIQGASYEQYF

J: TRBJ2-7
D: NA
size: NA
V: TRBV5-5
DNA: TGTGCCAGCAGCCCGACACGGAACCCCTACGAGCAGTACTTC
CDR3: CASSPTRNPYEQYF

J: TRBJ1-2
D: NA
size: NA
V: TRBV20-1
DNA: TGCAGTGCCCCCAGGGAGGCTAACTATGGCTACACCTTC
CDR3: CSAPREANYGYTF

J: TRBJ2-2
D: NA
size: NA
V: TRBV7-3
DNA: TGTGCCTGCTGCTCCCCCTCGAGCTTGAACAGGGAGAACACCGGGGAGCTGTTTTTT
CDR3: CACCSPSSLNRENTGELFF

J: TRBJ2-3
D: TRBD2
size: few
V: TRBV28
DNA: TGTGCCGCCCCGCCGGGACTAGGCTTAGATACGCAGTATTTT
CDR3: CAAPPGLGLDTQYF

J: TRBJ1-1
D: TRBD1
size: many
V: TRBV12-3/TRBV12-4
DNA: TGTGCCAGCAGCCGAACAGGGGTGACTGAAGCTTTCTTT
CDR3: CASSRTGVTEAFF

J: TRBJ2-1
D: NA
size: few
V: TRBV7-8
DNA: TGTGCCAGCAGCTTAGTTTTGTCGGATGCTGAGCAGTTCTTC
CDR3: CASSLVLSDAEQFF

J: TRBJ1-2
D: NA
size: NA
V: TRBV20-1
DNA: TGCAGTGCTAGCGACGGGGGCATCTATGGCTACACCTTC
CDR3: CSASDGGIYGYTF

J: TRBJ2-1
D: NA
size: NA
V: TRBV3-1
DNA: TGTGCCAGCAGCCAAGATCAATATGGGTTCGCGGCTTACAATGAGCAGTTCTTC
CDR3: CASSQDQYGFAAYNEQFF